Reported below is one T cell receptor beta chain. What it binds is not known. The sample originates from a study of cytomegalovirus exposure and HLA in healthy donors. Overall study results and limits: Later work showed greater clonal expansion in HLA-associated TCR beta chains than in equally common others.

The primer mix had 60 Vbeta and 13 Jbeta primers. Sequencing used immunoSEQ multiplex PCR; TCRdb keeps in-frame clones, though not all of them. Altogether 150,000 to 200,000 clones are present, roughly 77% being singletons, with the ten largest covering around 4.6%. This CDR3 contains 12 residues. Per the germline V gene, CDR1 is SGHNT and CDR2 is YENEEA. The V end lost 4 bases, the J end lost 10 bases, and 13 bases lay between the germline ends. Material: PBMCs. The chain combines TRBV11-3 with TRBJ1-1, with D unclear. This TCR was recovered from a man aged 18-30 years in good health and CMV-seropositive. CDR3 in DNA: TGTGCCAGCAGCTCGGGCTTGGAGGGAGCTTTCTTT. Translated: CASSSGLEGAFF.